These T cell receptor beta chains were read from a single sample in a study of post-analysis software for immune sequencing data. TCRdb recomputed calls from the PCR reads with MiXCR, one row per CDR3 protein. The table shows roughly 540,000 distinct CDR3 sequences, with 34% occurring only once. Source material: blood. The receptors were gathered from a girl aged 2-17 years with multiple sclerosis. CDR3s include the opening cysteine and the closing phenylalanine or tryptophan. D genes are given only for firm matches. The size field is filled for only some rows; it gives once, few, many or a size class.

CDR3 DNA: TGCGCCAGCAGCTTGGGTGCAGGGAGGGGACTAGCTTTCTTT
CDR3 protein: CASSLGAGRGLAFF
V gene: TRBV5-1
J gene: TRBJ1-1
D gene: NA
clone size: NA

CDR3 DNA: TGCAGTGCTAGGGGGGGGATCTACGAGCAGTACTTC
CDR3 protein: CSARGGIYEQYF
V gene: TRBV20-1
J gene: TRBJ2-7
D gene: TRBD2
clone size: NA

CDR3 DNA: TGTGCCAGCAGCTCGAGACAGGCCTACTATGGCTACACCTTC
CDR3 protein: CASSSRQAYYGYTF
V gene: TRBV5-4
J gene: TRBJ1-2
D gene: NA
clone size: NA

CDR3 DNA: TGTGCCAGCAGCTCCCGGGACAGGGGGCAAGGTGAGCAGTTCTTC
CDR3 protein: CASSSRDRGQGEQFF
V gene: TRBV7-9
J gene: TRBJ2-1
D gene: TRBD1
clone size: few

CDR3 DNA: TGCAGCGTCCAGAAGCGGGACTATAATGAAAAACTGTTTTTT
CDR3 protein: CSVQKRDYNEKLFF
V gene: TRBV29-1
J gene: TRBJ1-4
D gene: NA
clone size: many

CDR3 DNA: TGTGCCAGCAGGCCCCTGGGAGTCGATGAGCAGTTCTTC
CDR3 protein: CASRPLGVDEQFF
V gene: TRBV3-1
J gene: TRBJ2-1
D gene: NA
clone size: many

CDR3 DNA: TGCGCCAGCAGCCAAGATGGGGGACCAACTAATGAAAAACTGTTTTTT
CDR3 protein: CASSQDGGPTNEKLFF
V gene: TRBV4-1
J gene: TRBJ1-4
D gene: NA
clone size: few

CDR3 DNA: TGTGCCAGCAGCTTCCGACCGGGTAGCGGGGGTAAGACCCAGTACTTC
CDR3 protein: CASSFRPGSGGKTQYF
V gene: TRBV7-2
J gene: TRBJ2-5
D gene: TRBD2
clone size: many

CDR3 DNA: TGTGCCAGCAGTTTAGGAGGGCCCCCAGGAACCCAGTACTTC
CDR3 protein: CASSLGGPPGTQYF
V gene: TRBV27
J gene: TRBJ2-7
D gene: NA
clone size: NA

CDR3 DNA: TGTGCCAGCAGTTACATCGCGGGACAGCTTAATGAAAAACTGTTTTTT
CDR3 protein: CASSYIAGQLNEKLFF
V gene: TRBV6-6
J gene: TRBJ1-4
D gene: TRBD1
clone size: few

CDR3 DNA: TGTGCCACCAGTGACGGCTATGGCTACACCTTC
CDR3 protein: CATSDGYGYTF
V gene: TRBV24-1
J gene: TRBJ1-2
D gene: NA
clone size: NA

CDR3 DNA: TGTGCCAGCAGCGTTGGGACAGCTGAAAACAATGAGCAGTTCTTC
CDR3 protein: CASSVGTAENNEQFF
V gene: TRBV6-1
J gene: TRBJ2-1
D gene: TRBD1
clone size: few

CDR3 DNA: TGTGCCAGCAGCCGGGACAGGGACGGCGAGCAGTACTTC
CDR3 protein: CASSRDRDGEQYF
V gene: TRBV6-1
J gene: TRBJ2-7
D gene: TRBD1
clone size: NA

CDR3 DNA: TGTGCCAGCAGCCCGGGGTTTAATGAAAAACTGTTTTTT
CDR3 protein: CASSPGFNEKLFF
V gene: TRBV7-9
J gene: TRBJ1-4
D gene: NA
clone size: many

CDR3 DNA: TGTGCCAGCAGTCGAGAATCCGGGGGGGCTTGGTACGATACGCAGTATTTT
CDR3 protein: CASSRESGGAWYDTQYF
V gene: TRBV12-3/TRBV12-4
J gene: TRBJ2-3
D gene: TRBD2
clone size: NA

CDR3 DNA: TGTGCCAGCAGCCGGACAGGGAATAGCAATCAGCCCCAGCATTTT
CDR3 protein: CASSRTGNSNQPQHF
V gene: TRBV7-9
J gene: TRBJ1-5
D gene: TRBD1
clone size: few

CDR3 DNA: TGTGCCAGCAGTTCACGGAACAGGAGCCCTAACTATGGCTACACCTTC
CDR3 protein: CASSSRNRSPNYGYTF
V gene: TRBV6-5
J gene: TRBJ1-2
D gene: NA
clone size: few

CDR3 DNA: TGTGCCAGCAGCTTGGCCGGGACAGGGTTGTACGAGCAGTACTTC
CDR3 protein: CASSLAGTGLYEQYF
V gene: TRBV5-5
J gene: TRBJ2-7
D gene: TRBD1
clone size: few

CDR3 DNA: TGCGCCAGCAGCTTGGAACTAGCGGCGGCGGGAGATACGCAGTATTTT
CDR3 protein: CASSLELAAAGDTQYF
V gene: TRBV5-1
J gene: TRBJ2-3
D gene: TRBD2
clone size: NA

CDR3 DNA: TGTGCCAGCAGCCGGGTTGGGGGGACAGGAAGGTTCTTC
CDR3 protein: CASSRVGGTGRFF
V gene: TRBV12-3/TRBV12-4
J gene: TRBJ2-1
D gene: TRBD1
clone size: few

CDR3 DNA: TGTGTTAGTGGTTTGGCGGGGTTTGGCACTGAAGCTTTCTTT
CDR3 protein: CVSGLAGFGTEAFF
V gene: TRBV12-5
J gene: TRBJ1-1
D gene: NA
clone size: NA

CDR3 DNA: TGTGCCAGCAGCTCCCAGACAGGGGAGAGGTACACTGAAGCTTTCTTT
CDR3 protein: CASSSQTGERYTEAFF
V gene: TRBV9
J gene: TRBJ1-1
D gene: TRBD1
clone size: once

CDR3 DNA: TGTGCCAGCAGTCCCGGACAGGGGGGTTACGAAGAGCAGTTCTTC
CDR3 protein: CASSPGQGGYEEQFF
V gene: TRBV28
J gene: TRBJ2-1
D gene: TRBD1
clone size: few

CDR3 DNA: TGTGCCAGCAGCCGATTGACTAGCCGGAGCTCCTACAATGAGCAGTTCTTC
CDR3 protein: CASSRLTSRSSYNEQFF
V gene: TRBV3-1
J gene: TRBJ2-1
D gene: TRBD2
clone size: few

CDR3 DNA: TGTGCCAGCAGCCAAGATGGGCTTTCCTACAATGAGCAGTTCTTC
CDR3 protein: CASSQDGLSYNEQFF
V gene: TRBV3-1
J gene: TRBJ2-1
D gene: NA
clone size: few

CDR3 DNA: TGTGCCAGCTCACCAAGACAGGGGGCAAGCGAGCAGTACTTC
CDR3 protein: CASSPRQGASEQYF
V gene: TRBV18
J gene: TRBJ2-7
D gene: TRBD1
clone size: few

CDR3 DNA: TGTGCCAGCAGCTTTACAGGGTCCACCTACGAGCAGTACTTC
CDR3 protein: CASSFTGSTYEQYF
V gene: TRBV5-8
J gene: TRBJ2-7
D gene: NA
clone size: NA

CDR3 DNA: TGCGCCAGCAGCTTGGGTTCAGGCGGGGGGCTCGCCTACAATGAGCAGTTCTTC
CDR3 protein: CASSLGSGGGLAYNEQFF
V gene: TRBV5-1
J gene: TRBJ2-1
D gene: TRBD2
clone size: few

CDR3 DNA: TGTGCCAGCAGCCGGATGACAGGGCAGTATGGCTACACCTTC
CDR3 protein: CASSRMTGQYGYTF
V gene: TRBV27
J gene: TRBJ1-2
D gene: TRBD1
clone size: many

CDR3 DNA: TGCGCCAGCAGCCTAAACCCGGGACAGGGCCTCATCGGGTATGGCTACACCTTC
CDR3 protein: CASSLNPGQGLIGYGYTF
V gene: TRBV5-1
J gene: TRBJ1-2
D gene: TRBD1
clone size: NA

CDR3 DNA: TGCGCCAGCAGCTCAAGGGACAGGGTGATCACAGATACGCAGTATTTT
CDR3 protein: CASSSRDRVITDTQYF
V gene: TRBV5-1
J gene: TRBJ2-3
D gene: TRBD1
clone size: few

CDR3 DNA: TGTGCCATCAGTGAGTGGGGGGGCCAAACTGAAGCTTTCTTT
CDR3 protein: CAISEWGGQTEAFF
V gene: TRBV10-3
J gene: TRBJ1-1
D gene: NA
clone size: few

CDR3 DNA: TGTGCCAGCAGTAGGGGGGATCCTCAAGAGACCCAGTACTTC
CDR3 protein: CASSRGDPQETQYF
V gene: TRBV27
J gene: TRBJ2-5
D gene: NA
clone size: NA

CDR3 DNA: TGCAGTGCTAGAAGGGCAGGGCCCTATGGCTACACCTTC
CDR3 protein: CSARRAGPYGYTF
V gene: TRBV20-1
J gene: TRBJ1-2
D gene: NA
clone size: NA

CDR3 DNA: TGTGCCAGCCTGCGGGGTGGGGTGAATGAGCAGTTCTTC
CDR3 protein: CASLRGGVNEQFF
V gene: TRBV5-8
J gene: TRBJ2-1
D gene: NA
clone size: few

CDR3 DNA: TGTGCCAGCTCACCACGGGGGAGGGAGACCCAGTACTTC
CDR3 protein: CASSPRGRETQYF
V gene: TRBV18
J gene: TRBJ2-5
D gene: NA
clone size: NA

CDR3 DNA: TGCGCCAGCAGCTTACAGGCTCCTTACGAGCAGTACTTC
CDR3 protein: CASSLQAPYEQYF
V gene: TRBV5-1
J gene: TRBJ2-7
D gene: NA
clone size: few

CDR3 DNA: TGCGCCAGCAGCTTGCAGAGAGAAAACACTGAAGCTTTCTTT
CDR3 protein: CASSLQRENTEAFF
V gene: TRBV5-1
J gene: TRBJ1-1
D gene: NA
clone size: NA

CDR3 DNA: TGTGCCAGCAGCTTGGGCACCCTCTCCTACAATGAGCAGTTCTTC
CDR3 protein: CASSLGTLSYNEQFF
V gene: TRBV5-6
J gene: TRBJ2-1
D gene: NA
clone size: few

CDR3 DNA: TGCGCCAGCAGCTTGTTCGACCTGAGGAGCTCCTACAATGAGCAGTTCTTC
CDR3 protein: CASSLFDLRSSYNEQFF
V gene: TRBV5-1
J gene: TRBJ2-1
D gene: NA
clone size: NA

CDR3 DNA: TGCGCCAGCAGCTCTGACAGGGCGTCTCTCTCCGGGGTTGGCTACACCTTC
CDR3 protein: CASSSDRASLSGVGYTF
V gene: TRBV5-1
J gene: TRBJ1-2
D gene: TRBD1
clone size: NA

CDR3 DNA: TGTGCCAGCAGCAATATTGGCGGGATCTCCACAGATACGCAGTATTTT
CDR3 protein: CASSNIGGISTDTQYF
V gene: TRBV21-1
J gene: TRBJ2-3
D gene: NA
clone size: few

CDR3 DNA: TGCAGTGCTAGAGAGGCAAGTCGAGGGTCCTACGAGCAGTACTTC
CDR3 protein: CSAREASRGSYEQYF
V gene: TRBV20-1
J gene: TRBJ2-7
D gene: NA
clone size: few

CDR3 DNA: TGCAGTGCTAGAGAATCCGGGACTAGCGCGTCCTACGAGCAGTACTTC
CDR3 protein: CSARESGTSASYEQYF
V gene: TRBV20-1
J gene: TRBJ2-7
D gene: TRBD2
clone size: few

CDR3 DNA: TGCGCCAGCAGCTTGGGAGCGGGGGGGCTTCAAGAGACCCAGTACTTC
CDR3 protein: CASSLGAGGLQETQYF
V gene: TRBV5-1
J gene: TRBJ2-5
D gene: TRBD2
clone size: many

CDR3 DNA: TGTGCCAGCAGCTTCCGAGGGACGGGACACCAAGAGACCCAGTACTTC
CDR3 protein: CASSFRGTGHQETQYF
V gene: TRBV11-2
J gene: TRBJ2-5
D gene: NA
clone size: NA

CDR3 DNA: TGCGCCAGCAGCTCGGGTTATAGCAATCAGCCCCAGCATTTT
CDR3 protein: CASSSGYSNQPQHF
V gene: TRBV5-1
J gene: TRBJ1-5
D gene: NA
clone size: NA

CDR3 DNA: TGTGCCAGCAGCTTACTAGCGGGGGGAGGTACGCAGTATTTT
CDR3 protein: CASSLLAGGGTQYF
V gene: TRBV13
J gene: TRBJ2-3
D gene: TRBD2
clone size: NA

CDR3 DNA: TGCGCCAGCAGCTCCCAACAAGAGACCCAGTACTTC
CDR3 protein: CASSSQQETQYF
V gene: TRBV5-1
J gene: TRBJ2-5
D gene: NA
clone size: NA

CDR3 DNA: TGCAGTGCTAGTCGATCAATCCCAGGGGGGAGCTCCTATAATTCACCCCTCCACTTT
CDR3 protein: CSASRSIPGGSSYNSPLHF
V gene: TRBV20-1
J gene: TRBJ1-6
D gene: TRBD1
clone size: NA

CDR3 DNA: TGCAGCGTCCGGACACGTGGGGCCAACGTCCTGACTTTC
CDR3 protein: CSVRTRGANVLTF
V gene: TRBV29-1
J gene: TRBJ2-6
D gene: NA
clone size: many